The 30 T cell receptor beta chains below were found in one sample sequenced in a study of T cells in Graves' hyperthyroidism and ophthalmopathy. Amplified TCR beta CDR3 regions derived from RNA transcripts. An initial round of RT-PCR targeting the TCR CDR3 relied on the HTBI primer set. TCRdb ran MiXCR on the multiplex PCR reads and lists one entry per CDR3 protein. The data hold some 180,000 distinct CDR3 sequences, with around 17% observed a single time. Input material: blood. The receptor set was obtained from a woman aged 45-60 years with Graves' hyperthyroidism.

This clonotype was found many times. V is TRBV12-3 or TRBV12-4 and J is TRBJ2-2, with 9 bases lining up with TRBD1. This CDR3 region has 13 residues. V shed 6 bases and J 7 bases; nucleotides not matched to a gene: 3. DNA of the CDR3: TGTGCCAGCAGACAGGGGGCCGACGGGGAGCTGTTTTTT. Its translation is CASRQGADGELFF.

This clonotype was detected only a few times. The J gene is TRBJ1-3, the V gene TRBV10-3; a weak D match, TRBD1 (6 bases). V dropped 7 bases and J dropped 0 bases, with 13 bases sitting between them. Germline CDR1 ENHRY, CDR2 SYGVKD. The CDR3 is 15 amino acids. The CDR3 is CAINSGEGSGNTIYF. As DNA, the CDR3 is TGTGCCATCAATTCAGGGGAGGGCTCTGGAAACACCATATATTTT.

On this clonotype: A much larger clone differs from this one at a single base, so this may be a read error. V usage is TRBV10-3 and J usage is TRBJ2-7, with D uncertain. CDR3 length: 15 residues. CDR1 is ENHRY and CDR2 is SYGVKD in the germline V gene. The CDR3 here is CASSEWPGRSYEQCF. The CDR3, as DNA: TGTGCCAGCAGTGAATGGCCAGGCCGCTCCTACGAGCAGTGCTTC.

This clonotype was counted at least ten times. The chain combines TRBV7-9 with TRBJ2-5; TRBD2 might be the D (5 bases). V lost 5 bases to trimming and J lost 5 bases, with 15 bases between them. The CDR3 totals 14 residues. From germline, CDR1 is SEHNR and CDR2 FQNEAQ (reference sequence). The CDR3 DNA is TGTGCCAGCAGCGAGCTACGGGGAAGGGAGACCCAGTACTTC. It specifies CASSELRGRETQYF.

This clonotype was counted only a few times. The chain carries TRBV19 and TRBJ2-2; D is undetermined. Between the trimmed V and J ends, which lost 4 bases and 6 bases, there was a span of 6 bases. There are 12 residues in the CDR3. Germline values: CDR1 LNHDA, CDR2 SQIVND (reference sequence). The CDR3 DNA reads TGTGCCAGTAGTAGGAGAGCCGGGGAGCTGTTTTTT. This codes for CASSRRAGELFF.

The rearrangement joins TRBV11-2 to TRBJ2-3; possibly TRBD2 for D (6 bases). Looked up from germline, CDR1 is SGHAT and CDR2 is FQNNGV. Deletions cut 7 bases from V and 0 bases from J, with 20 bases between. The CDR3 is 17 residues long. This CDR3 is CASNPEGLTASTDTQYF. DNA of the CDR3: TGTGCCAGCAACCCCGAGGGACTTACTGCTAGCACAGATACGCAGTATTTT.

This clonotype has a count of ten or more. This chain uses TRBV11-2 with TRBJ2-1; the D gene is possibly TRBD1 (5 bases). This CDR3 contains 13 residues. Deletions cut 3 bases from V and 7 bases from J, with 10 bases between. CDR1 is SGHAT, CDR2 FQNNGV, per germline. CDR3 coding DNA: TGTGCCAGCAGCTTCGGCAGGGAAAATGAGCAGTTCTTC. Its protein is CASSFGRENEQFF. Full variable domain (missing parts from reference TRBV11-2 and TRBJ2-1): EAGVAQSPRYKIIEKRQSVAFWCNPISGHATLYWYQQILGQGPKLLIQFQNNGVVDDSQLPKDRFSAERLKGVDSTLKIQPAKLEDSAVYLCASSFGRENEQFFGPGTRLTVL.

This clonotype turned up a few times. One end of the junction varies from germline; a read error may be responsible. CDR3 loop: CAGRKARTGVGAFF. CDR3 DNA sequence: TGTGCCGGCAGAAAGGCCAGGACAGGGGTTGGAGCTTTCTTT. The rearrangement links TRBV6-2 or TRBV6-3 to TRBJ1-1, with 9 bases matching TRBD1. This CDR3 comprises 14 residues. Germline values: CDR1 MNHEY, CDR2 SVGEGT.

The genes are TRBV7-9 and TRBJ1-5; D gene unclear. The V gene lost 10 bases and the J gene lost 9 bases, with 7 bases spanning the gap. This CDR3 contains 9 residues. Germline V gene lookup returns CDR1 SEHNR and CDR2 FQNEAQ (reference sequence). CDR3 residues: CAIHRPQHF. In nucleotides, the CDR3 is TGTGCCATCCATAGGCCCCAGCATTTT. The full variable domain, completed using reference TRBV7-9 and TRBJ1-5, is DTGVSQNPRHKITKRGQNVTFRCDPISEHNRLYWYRQTLGQGPEFLTYFQNEAQLEKSRLLSDRFSAERPKGSFSTLEIQRTEQGDSAMYLCAIHRPQHFGDGTRLSIL.

J is TRBJ2-7 and V is TRBV20-1, with 7 bases lining up with TRBD1. V dropped 1 base and J dropped 3; count of bases not matched to a gene: 3. CDR1 and CDR2 from the germline V gene are DFQATT and SNEGSKA (reference sequence). There are 13 residues in the CDR3. CDR3 DNA sequence: TGCAGTGCTAGAGCAGACAGGGACTACGAGCAGTACTTC. This encodes CSARADRDYEQYF.

This clonotype was observed a few times. The genes are TRBV5-1 and TRBJ2-1, with TRBD2 matching 10 bases. Germline CDR1 SGHRS, CDR2 YFSETQ. The junction had 3 bases not matched to a gene; V was cut back by 0 bases and J by 6 bases. This CDR3 region has 15 residues. The CDR3 nucleotides read TGCGCCAGCAGCTTGGAGGCTAGCGGGAGCAATGAGCAGTTCTTC. Its translation: CASSLEASGSNEQFF.

Only a few counts were recorded for this clonotype. The gene calls are TRBV3-1 and TRBJ1-5; D gene uncertain. CDR3 size: 13 residues. V gave up 4 bases and J gave up 2 bases, with 6 bases separating them. Germline CDR1 reads LGHDT; CDR2 reads YNNKEL (reference sequence). CDR3 sequence (DNA): TGTGCCAGCAGCCGCGGACGCAATCAGCCCCAGCATTTT. As protein: CASSRGRNQPQHF. Full variable domain (remainder filled in from reference TRBV3-1 and TRBJ1-5): DTAVSQTPKYLVTQMGNDKSIKCEQNLGHDTMYWYKQDSKKFLKIMFSYNNKELIINETVPNRFSPKSPDKAHLNLHINSLELGDSAVYFCASSRGRNQPQHFGDGTRLSIL.

The V gene is TRBV4-3, the J gene TRBJ2-6, with D possibly being TRBD1 (6 bases). Germline V gene lookup returns CDR1 LGHNA and CDR2 YSLEER. This CDR3 has 18 residues. Deletions cut 3 bases from V and 2 bases from J, with 17 bases between. The CDR3, as DNA: TGCGCCAGCAGCCAGGGGGCAGGGGTAGGTGCTGGGGCCAACGTCCTGACTTTC. Translation gives CASSQGAGVGAGANVLTF.

This clonotype showed up just a few times. The chain couples TRBV6-1 to TRBJ2-1, with D perhaps assigned TRBD1 or TRBD2 (5 bases each). Deletions cut 6 bases from V and 10 bases from J, with 19 bases between. There are 14 residues in the CDR3. The germline CDR1 and CDR2 sequences are MNHNS and SASEGT. CDR3 DNA: TGTGCCAGCAGGGCAGGGCGGGCCTTTAGGGAGCAGTTCTTC. Its protein is CASRAGRAFREQFF.

This clonotype was recorded many times. This sequence joins TRBV27 and TRBJ2-1; 13 bases are a match to TRBD2. Looked up from germline, CDR1 is MNHEY and CDR2 is SMNVEV (reference sequence). V trimming: 5 bases; J trimming: 8 bases; junction bases outside the gene matches: 9. This CDR3 comprises 16 residues. CDR3 loop: CASSNRLLAGGHEQFF. Here the CDR3 DNA reads TGTGCCAGCAGTAATCGGCTACTAGCGGGAGGGCATGAGCAGTTCTTC.

This clonotype came up many times. The chain couples TRBV11-3 to TRBJ2-1; unclear D gene. The CDR3 contains 12 residues. V was shortened by 5 bases and J by 7 bases, with 9 bases between the two germline ends. Germline lookup yields CDR1 SGHNT and CDR2 YENEEA. The DNA of the CDR3 is TGTGCCAGCAGCCCATCTCGTAATGAGCAGTTCTTC. It encodes CASSPSRNEQFF.

V and J are TRBV7-9 and TRBJ2-7; 14 bases line up with TRBD2. V was clipped by 5 bases and J by 4 bases; unmatched bases: 13. The CDR3 is 18 residues long. Germline CDR1 is SEHNR and CDR2 is FQNEAQ (reference sequence). The CDR3 DNA reads TGTGCCAGCAGCCCCCGGAGGGGACTAGCGGGAGTAAAGTACGAGCAGTACTTC. Amino acid sequence: CASSPRRGLAGVKYEQYF.

This clonotype was observed a handful of times. The chain recombines TRBV19 with TRBJ2-7; TRBD1 matches 11 bases. Trimming removed 4 bases from V and 6 bases from J; junction bases left unmatched: 2. Germline CDR1 is LNHDA and CDR2 is SQIVND (reference sequence). This CDR3 contains 13 residues. This CDR3 is CASSRDRGSEQYF. The CDR3 DNA reads as TGTGCCAGTAGTAGGGACAGGGGGTCCGAGCAGTACTTC. The full variable domain, its missing parts supplied by reference TRBV19 and TRBJ2-7, is DGGITQSPKYLFRKEGQNVTLSCEQNLNHDAMYWYRQDPGQGLRLIYYSQIVNDFQKGDIAEGYSVSREKKESFPLTVTSAQKNPTAFYLCASSRDRGSEQYFGPGTRLTVT.

This chain links TRBV28 with TRBJ1-2; the D is unclear. Germline CDR1 reads MDHEN; CDR2 reads SYDVKM. The CDR3 extends over 14 amino acids. V was cut by 2 bases and J by 5 bases, with 12 bases left in between. CDR3 DNA: TGTGCCAGCAGTTTAGGAAACCGTCGGTATGGCTACACCTTC. Protein: CASSLGNRRYGYTF.

The chain has TRBV14 and TRBJ2-2; 9 nucleotides align to TRBD1. Per the germline V gene, CDR1 is SGHDN and CDR2 is FVKESK. V lost 1 base and J lost 4; bases outside the gene matches: 4. The CDR3 is 16 residues long. CDR3 sequence reads: CASSQVWTGATGELFF. Here the CDR3 DNA reads TGTGCCAGCAGCCAAGTCTGGACAGGGGCCACCGGGGAGCTGTTTTTT.

Ten or more counts support this clonotype. The chain combines TRBV3-1 with TRBJ2-1, with unresolved D. CDR3 size: 12 residues. CDR1 LGHDT and CDR2 YNNKEL come from the germline V gene (reference sequence). V was cut by 4 bases and J by 9 bases, with 10 bases left in between. CDR3 protein: CASSRLGGEQFF. The CDR3 DNA reads TGTGCCAGCAGCCGCTTGGGTGGTGAGCAGTTCTTC.

The table lists this clonotype with many counts. The chain combines TRBV6-2 or TRBV6-3 with TRBJ2-3, with 7 positions matching TRBD2. CDR3 size: 18 residues. The germline CDR1 and CDR2 sequences are MNHEY and SVGEGT. J was trimmed by 2 bases and V by 0 bases; bases with no gene match: 11. The CDR3 sequence: CASSYSVSSGFNTDTQYF. In DNA form, the CDR3 reads TGTGCCAGCAGTTACTCGGTCTCTAGCGGATTTAACACAGATACGCAGTATTTT.

This clonotype was picked up many times. This chain links TRBV24-1 with TRBJ2-5; D ambiguous. The CDR3 is 13 residues long. Per germline, CDR1 KGHDR and CDR2 SFDVKD. V shed 5 bases and J shed 4 bases, with 10 bases lying between them. This CDR3 is CATSVGVSETQYF. As DNA, the CDR3 is TGTGCCACCAGTGTTGGCGTTTCAGAGACCCAGTACTTC.

To note about this clonotype: This may arise from a read error, as a much more abundant clone is one base away. It is likely a read error, because the conserved phenylalanine at the end of the CDR3 is missing. This sequence joins TRBV30 and TRBJ1-1; D may be TRBD1 (5 bases). Germline lookup yields CDR1 GTSNPN and CDR2 SVGIG (reference sequence). Trimming stripped 1 base from V and 1 base from J, with 10 bases between. This CDR3 is built from 14 residues. As DNA, the CDR3 is TGTGCCTGGAGTGCCAGGGCACGGAACACTGAAGCTTTCCTT. The encoded protein is CAWSARARNTEAFL.

V gene TRBV10-3 combines with J gene TRBJ1-1; D unresolved. The CDR3 spans 11 residues. V was shortened by 6 bases and J by 7 bases, with 9 bases between the two germline ends. Germline loops: CDR1 ENHRY, CDR2 SYGVKD. The CDR3 loop reads CAIRKGSEAFF. CDR3 DNA: TGTGCCATCAGAAAAGGGAGTGAAGCTTTCTTT.

The chain recombines TRBV5-1 with TRBJ1-1, with 8 bases lining up with TRBD1. CDR1 and CDR2 from the germline V gene are SGHRS and YFSETQ. The CDR3 sequence is 15 residues long. The trim removed 5 bases at V and 4 bases at J, leaving 10 bases unmatched. The chain's CDR3 is CASRDWTGLFTEAFF. The CDR3, as DNA: TGCGCCAGCAGAGACTGGACAGGGTTATTCACTGAAGCTTTCTTT.

This clonotype was counted only a few times. This chain's CDR3 is CSARGLKEDYTF. CDR3 DNA sequence: TGCAGTGCTAGGGGGTTGAAGGAGGACTACACCTTC. The chain is built from TRBV20-1 and TRBJ1-2; the D is unclear. There are 12 residues in the CDR3. Trimming shortened V by 3 bases and J by 10 bases, and 15 bases separated the two germline ends. Germline V gives CDR1 DFQATT, CDR2 SNEGSKA (reference sequence).

This clonotype was picked up many times. The chain links TRBV28 to TRBJ2-7; TRBD1 is a possible D gene (6 bases). This CDR3 contains 14 residues. V lost 6 bases and J lost 2, with 14 bases in between. CDR1 and CDR2 from the germline V gene are MDHEN and SYDVKM. The CDR3 is CASSRGQSPYEQYF. The CDR3 nucleotides are TGTGCCAGCAGCCGTGGACAGTCACCCTACGAGCAGTACTTC.

The chain carries TRBV20-1 and TRBJ2-1; perhaps TRBD2 as D (7 bases). This CDR3 has 15 amino acids. Germline-derived CDR1 and CDR2 are DFQATT and SNEGSKA (reference sequence). The ends were cut back, 3 bases at V and 2 bases at J, with 14 bases in the middle. Here the CDR3 DNA reads TGCAGTGCTAGGAGGGGGAGGGCCCCCTACAATGAGCAGTTCTTC. It specifies CSARRGRAPYNEQFF.

This chain uses TRBV20-1 with TRBJ2-7; TRBD2 matches 9 bases. Germline V gene data show CDR1 as DFQATT and CDR2 as SNEGSKA (reference sequence). V gave up 6 bases and J gave up 0 bases; unmatched junction bases: 6. CDR3 size: 14 residues. CDR3 loop: CSANIAGASYEQYF. The CDR3 DNA sequence: TGCAGTGCAAATATAGCGGGAGCCTCCTACGAGCAGTACTTC.